This record covers a single T cell receptor (beta chain). Its specific antigen is unknown. No much larger clone is present one base from it, and per-base qualities are unavailable. This sample stems from a study of cytomegalovirus exposure and HLA in healthy donors (dated 2017 in TCRdb). With respect to the entire study: An earlier analysis of about 530 of the donors reported about 280 Gb of sequence data and roughly 120 million unique TCR beta sequences obtained from around 180 million T cells. An early release that covered several hundred HLA-typed donors contained approximately 300 gigabases of sequencing data and 70 million to 100 million unique TCR sequences. The genetic ancestry cluster associated with self-reported Caucasian donors included 80% to 90% of the 300 to 400 genotyped donors. The study aimed to test whether signatures of past pathogen exposure could be identified by cataloging public T cell receptors. Using immunosequencing, the study profiled T cell repertoires from 640 or so subjects and related those repertoires to cytomegalovirus serostatus. A separate validation cohort of roughly 120 different subjects was used in addition to the 666-subject first cohort. High-throughput TCR immunosequencing, statistical association of individual TCRs with disease status, and machine learning were combined to predict cytomegalovirus infection status. In a later analysis, previously published TCR beta repertoires from roughly 710 donors were re-analyzed and high-resolution HLA genotyping was added so that TCR occurrence patterns could be studied. Rather than using new phenotypic data, the later analysis identified candidate immune exposures from TCR beta sequences and from how often those sequences occurred across donors. An earlier analysis of approximately 640 of the donors applied high-throughput TCR beta sequencing to assess whether each TCR beta V gene segment acted as functional or pseudogenic. Donor age, sex, ethnicity and CMV serostatus were collected together with the repertoire data. A later genetic analysis took genome-wide SNP genotypes for about 60% of the roughly 670 donors and used that subset as a discovery cohort. Every discovery cohort repertoire had been produced on one sequencing platform. Both class I and class II loci were covered by HLA typing, at four-digit resolution. Typing coverage differed by locus: A, B, C, DRB1 and DQB1 were typed in about 620-630 donors, DQA1 in about 560, DPA1 in roughly 590, and DPB1 in 472. Several DR-DQ haplotypes were treated as single units for association and clustering because of strong linkage in the cohort. On average, around 230,000 unique TCR beta nucleotide sequences were sequenced per donor among roughly 430 genotyped donors of the cohort, with roughly 18% of those sequences being non-productive. Beyond this particular receptor, the publication reports: About 17 rarely observed V segments, including chromosome 9 orphons, were excluded from the earlier analysis of 550 to 700 of the donors because counts were too low. For the cohort, immune exposure information was limited to CMV serostatus. Correlated functional status among segregating V segments might be attributable to linkage disequilibrium, but an unknown experimental factor could not be ruled out. According to a later analysis, parvovirus B19, influenza, CMV and Epstein-Barr virus appeared linked to several top co-occurrence clusters. A group of highly shared sequence variants was considered likely to be a technical artifact of the sequencing pipeline. Sequencing depth was assumed to be roughly uniform across donors in the presence/absence analyses, though that assumption may not hold. According to a later analysis, most CMV-associated TCR beta chains appeared to be HLA-restricted, and the HLA associations seemed to be driven largely by CMV exposure. Broadly in line with IMGT annotations, most TCR beta V segments showed up in productive rearrangements about 87% or about 30% of the time in an earlier analysis of some 590 of the donors. According to a later analysis, TCR association rates differed among HLA loci, with DRB1 alleles showing the most associated TCRs and HLA-C alleles showing the fewest. The study gave a list of roughly 150 TCR beta chains associated with cytomegalovirus. In a later genetic analysis, fewer N-insertions in productive TCRs were reported among donors in an Asian-associated ancestry cluster than the approximately 710-donor mean. Strong co-occurrence of HLA alleles, especially DR and DQ, made assigning TCR associations to individual alleles difficult. Compared with equally common non-associated chains, HLA-associated TCR beta chains in a later analysis were more clonally expanded and had lower generation probabilities. In vitro tests confirmed that a few of the cytomegalovirus-associated TCR beta chains recognize cytomegalovirus antigens. Some IMGT-functional V segments, including TRBV6-2 and TRBV6-3, could not be told apart with the 87-base-pair reads, so those segments were excluded. A later analysis associated 15,000 to 20,000 TCR beta sequences with specific HLA alleles at a false discovery rate of 0.05. Because some donors lacked HLA typing at each locus, the association tests relied only on the typed subset. According to the authors, the approach could potentially be generalized to other disease states and immunological phenotypes. Only TCR beta chains were sequenced in this cohort, and the absence of alpha or paired-chain data limited detectable features. Cytomegalovirus status was reported to be diagnosed by the classifier with high specificity and sensitivity in both the original and validation cohorts. A further reported finding was that TCR beta sequences accurately predicted the HLA-A and HLA-B alleles for most subjects in the first cohort. In a later genetic analysis, a missense DCLRE1C variant was associated with V-gene and J-gene trimming of TCR beta chains, and the association was replicated in an independent cohort. Across donors, most TCR sequences were observed very rarely, whereas some public TCRs were present in many individuals.

Receptor libraries were prepared by the immunoSEQ multiplex PCR assay. The multiplex PCR relied on a mix of 60 forward primers for TCR Vbeta segments and 13 reverse primers for TCR Jbeta segments. The CDR3 region of rearranged TCR beta genes was amplified from genomic DNA by a multiplex PCR assay. On the Illumina HiSeq System, the amplified TCR beta libraries were sequenced as 87-base-pair reads. As for the authors' bioinformatics: In a later analysis, approximately 74 million unique TCR beta chains were counted across the 666 repertoires, and some 10 million of these chains were shared by at least two donors. Raw reads were error-corrected and collapsed into unique sequences with a nearest-neighbor algorithm that merged closely related sequences to remove PCR and sequencing errors. V, D and J gene segments were assigned by aligning CDR3 sequences to IMGT reference sequences. For a sequence to be retained, at least a six-nucleotide match to both a V gene segment and a J gene segment was required. A rearrangement counted as productive if the CDR3 had no stop codons and remained in frame with V and J, and every other rearrangement counted as non-productive. Following IMGT convention, CDR3 was defined as the stretch from the second conserved V-encoded cysteine to the conserved J-encoded phenylalanine. The earlier analysis of about 610 of the donors excluded any sequence lacking an unambiguous match to a single V gene segment. An earlier analysis of over 450 of the donors classified V segments as functional when productive rearrangements were above 56.7% and as segregating when the standard deviation between donors was above 5%. A statistical classification framework was developed to diagnose cytomegalovirus status using the catalog of TCR beta chain sequences. A later analysis assigned V and J genes by comparing TCR nucleotide sequences with IMGT/GENE-DB human TR gene sequences. The TCRdist pipeline was used in a later analysis to assign CDR3 sequences and most-parsimonious VDJ recombination scenarios. In a later analysis, each TCR beta chain was defined by its CDR3 amino acid sequence together with its V-gene family, and reads lacking a unique V-gene family were excluded. To address suspected cross-contamination and a sequencing artifact, a later analysis removed around 590 highly shared, low-generation-probability nucleotide sequences. For each public chain, a later analysis derived a clonal expansion index from normalized ranks of inferred template counts within each repertoire. In a later analysis, generation probabilities were computed with a VDJ recombination model fitted to out-of-frame rearrangements, and the resulting probabilities were checked against IGoR. A later analysis scored TCR-TCR, TCR-HLA and TCR-CMV co-occurrence with hypergeometric tests, applying a repertoire-size bias correction to TCR pairs. To estimate false discovery rates, a later analysis permuted the HLA or CMV assignments 20 times. In a later analysis, co-occurring TCRs were grouped with DBSCAN, and TCRdist sequence similarity was added when clustering was performed within HLA-allele-positive subsets. For co-occurrence clustering, repertoires with fewer than 30,000 or more than 120,000 public chains were excluded, along with four to six repertoires with anomalous nucleotide sharing. Here the immuneACCESS table is served through TCRdb, limited to in-frame sequences with V and J called. Missing clones are a known gap in these copies; in checked studies unresolved V genes cover under half, and the rest lacks a known reason. V, J and clone size reflect that table, while D and trimming were determined from the DNA. For this sample the table gives approximately 170,000 clones, of which approximately 70% were detected only once. The ten largest make up about 4.9% of the sample.

CDR1 and CDR2 (SEHNR, FQNEAQ) derive from the germline V gene (reference sequence). The CDR3, from cysteine to phenylalanine, totals 14 residues. The read is trimmed to its CDR3 DNA, 42 bases read in frame from base 1. V is cut back by 5 bases and J by 4 bases, with 6 bases in the junction unmatched. In total, fewer than 750 healthy bone marrow donors made up the cohort. All cohort members were sampled while nominally healthy, although unrecorded immune exposures were likely present. The donor was CMV seropositive and belonged to the group of about 290 seropositive cohort members. A peripheral blood sample was collected from each donor, and TCR beta sequencing was performed on peripheral blood mononuclear cells. The Qiagen DNeasy Blood Extraction Kit was used to extract genomic DNA from the blood cell samples.

In this chain, TRBV7-9 is recombined with TRBJ1-1, and TRBD1 matches 8 of the central bases. The clonotype was recovered from a woman aged 18-35 years in good health and CMV-seropositive. Sample: PBMCs. CDR3 loop: CASSLNRGSTEAFF. The DNA sequence follows: TGTGCCAGCAGCCTGAACAGGGGGAGCACTGAAGCTTTCTTT.